Here is one T cell receptor beta chain with its context. What it binds is unknown. A multiplex PCR was run with 60 Vbeta primers and 13 Jbeta primers. Repertoires were generated with immunoSEQ multiplex PCR, while TCRdb's copy carries only in-frame clones and drops some. Of roughly 290,000 clones in the sample, approximately 90% are singletons; the top ten hold about 2.5%. The data stem from a study of cytomegalovirus exposure and HLA in healthy donors. With 5 bases removed from V and 5 bases from J, the gap between germline ends came to 18 bases. The germline V gene has CDR1 SGHTA and CDR2 FQGTGA. The CDR3 spans 15 residues. Overall study findings and caveats: TCR beta V- and J-gene trimming, according to a later analysis, was linked to a missense DCLRE1C variant. Researchers catalogued approximately 160 TCR beta chains as cytomegalovirus-associated. Exclusion as indistinguishable affected some V segments, including TRBV6-2 and TRBV6-3. Presence/absence analyses treated sequencing depth as roughly uniform across donors.

This receptor was obtained from a woman under 30 in good health and CMV-seronegative. The rearrangement uses TRBV7-3 and TRBJ1-1, with D unresolved. Sequencing was done on a sample of PBMCs. This CDR3 reads CASSHPGRPETEAFF. For the CDR3, the DNA is TGTGCCAGCAGCCATCCCGGCAGGCCCGAAACTGAAGCTTTCTTT.